Detailed here is one TCR beta chain. What it binds is unknown. The data derive from a study of cytomegalovirus exposure and HLA in healthy donors. Study as a whole: The approximately 110 validation repertoires were reported in a later analysis to have been generated on the same platform as the 666 first-cohort repertoires. The study, taken as a whole, reports: As confirmed in vitro, three CMV-associated chains were specific for CMV antigens.

Sequenced by immunoSEQ multiplex PCR; TCRdb stores in-frame clones only, minus some. The table shows more than 110,000 clones, with about 83% occurring only once. The CDR3 is made up of 15 amino acids. The germline gives CDR1 SGHAT, CDR2 FQNNGV. The trim removed 3 bases at V and 1 base at J, leaving 0 bases unmatched. This chain links TRBV11-2 with TRBJ2-1; TRBD1 agrees at 10 bases. The material sequenced was PBMCs. The origin of this receptor is a woman in her thirties in good health and CMV-seronegative. CDR3 loop: CASSLDRGSYNEQFF. CDR3 bases: TGTGCCAGCAGCTTGGACAGGGGGTCCTACAATGAGCAGTTCTTC.